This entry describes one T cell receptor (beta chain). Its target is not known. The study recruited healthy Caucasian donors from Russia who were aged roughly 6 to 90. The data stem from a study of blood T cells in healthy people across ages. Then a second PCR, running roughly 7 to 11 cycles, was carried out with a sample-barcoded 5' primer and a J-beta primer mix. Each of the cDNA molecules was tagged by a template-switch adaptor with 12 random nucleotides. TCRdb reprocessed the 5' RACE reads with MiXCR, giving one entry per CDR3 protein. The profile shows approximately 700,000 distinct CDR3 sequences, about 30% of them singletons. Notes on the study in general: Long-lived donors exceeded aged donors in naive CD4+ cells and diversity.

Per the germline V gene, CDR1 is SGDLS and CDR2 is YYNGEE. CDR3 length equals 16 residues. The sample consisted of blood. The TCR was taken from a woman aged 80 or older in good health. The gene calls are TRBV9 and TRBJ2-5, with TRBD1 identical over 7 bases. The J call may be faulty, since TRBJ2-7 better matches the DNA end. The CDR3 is CASSEGGSPGGYEQYF. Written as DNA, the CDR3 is TGTGCCAGCAGCGAAGGGGGTTCTCCAGGGGGATACGAGCAGTACTTC.